Below, 19 T cell receptor beta chains from the same sample are listed, as sequenced in a study of cytomegalovirus exposure and HLA in healthy donors. A multiplex PCR was run with 60 Vbeta primers and 13 Jbeta primers. Some clones are missing from TCRdb's copy, which holds only in-frame ones; the method was immunoSEQ multiplex PCR. Among 35,000 to 40,000 clones listed, approximately 66% were seen once. The specimen sequenced was PBMCs. The receptors here all came from a man aged 50 or older in good health and CMV-seropositive.

This clone was found once. The chain recombines TRBV6-6 with TRBJ2-3, with TRBD2 as a possible D gene (7 bases). CDR1 is MNHNY, CDR2 SVGAGI, per germline (reference sequence). The V end lost 8 bases, the J end lost 2 bases, and 14 bases lay between the germline ends. The CDR3 length is 14 residues. CDR3 amino acids: CASLRGGATDTQYF. CDR3 in DNA: TGTGCCAGCCTTAGGGGGGGGGCCACAGATACGCAGTATTTT.

In the case of this clone: A read error is likely, as this CDR3 ends without the conserved phenylalanine or tryptophan. The genes are TRBV29-1 and TRBJ1-1, with D uncertain. Per the germline V gene, CDR1 is SQVTM and CDR2 is ANQGSEA. The CDR3 loop spans 15 amino acids. Trimming cost V 1 base and J 1 base, with 13 bases left between them. CDR3 sequence: CSVEGEGSGNTEAFV. In nucleotides, the CDR3 is TGCAGCGTTGAAGGGGAAGGGTCGGGGAACACTGAAGCTTTCGTT.

This chain uses TRBV15 with TRBJ1-1; 10 bases align to TRBD1. The CDR3 is 15 residues long. The ends lost 3 bases at V and 2 bases at J; junction bases unmatched: 3. CDR1 LNHNV and CDR2 YYDKDF come from the germline V gene (reference sequence). The CDR3, as DNA: TGTGCCACCAGCAGGGACAGGGGGGGAAACACTGAAGCTTTCTTT. Translation: CATSRDRGGNTEAFF.

The rearrangement links TRBV5-1 to TRBJ2-7; 7 positions agree with TRBD2. Unmatched junction bases numbered 7, after V lost 0 bases and J lost 7 bases. Germline V CDR1 and CDR2: SGHRS, YFSETQ. The CDR3 extends over 14 amino acids. This CDR3 is CASSLAGEGREQYF. The CDR3 nucleotides are TGCGCCAGCAGCTTGGCCGGGGAGGGTAGGGAGCAGTACTTC.

This clone was observed a handful of times. The chain links TRBV7-6 to TRBJ1-6; 11 positions match TRBD1. Germline-derived CDR1 and CDR2 are SGHVS and FNYEAQ. Trimming at V came to 6 bases and at J to 9 bases, leaving 4 bases not matched to a gene. The CDR3 spans 14 residues. The CDR3 spells CASRGQGVSSPLHF. DNA of the CDR3: TGTGCCAGCAGGGGACAGGGGGTATCTTCACCCCTCCACTTT.

The rearrangement uses TRBV5-1 and TRBJ2-7; tentatively, D is TRBD1 (6 bases). Germline CDR1 SGHRS, CDR2 YFSETQ. Trimming cost V 3 bases and J 5 bases, with 15 bases left between them. The CDR3 spans 14 residues. CDR3 DNA: TGCGCCAGCAGCTGGCAGGGGTTGATCGACGAGCAGTACTTC. It translates to CASSWQGLIDEQYF.

The chain carries TRBV11-3 and TRBJ2-7, with a weak D call TRBD2 (6 bases). Trimming cost V 4 bases and J 4 bases, with 8 bases left between them. CDR1 SGHNT and CDR2 YENEEA come from the germline V gene. The CDR3 contains 12 residues. Here the CDR3 reads CASSSEGYEQYF. The CDR3 DNA reads as TGTGCCAGCAGCTCGGAGGGGTACGAGCAGTACTTC.

This chain uses TRBV10-3 with TRBJ1-2, with D perhaps TRBD1 (5 bases). The CDR3 sequence is 14 residues long. Trimming removed 3 bases from V and 5 bases from J, with 13 bases in between. The germline V gene has CDR1 ENHRY and CDR2 SYGVKD. The CDR3 sequence: CAISDVGRVYGYTF. CDR3 DNA sequence: TGTGCCATCAGTGATGTGGGCAGGGTTTATGGCTACACCTTC.

The gene calls are TRBV5-6 and TRBJ2-1, with D unresolved. The CDR3 loop spans 13 amino acids. Trimming took 0 bases from V and 9 from J, leaving 10 bases between them. Germline values: CDR1 SGHDT, CDR2 YYEEEE. The CDR3 region is CASSLALEAEQFF. CDR3 nucleotides: TGTGCCAGCAGCTTGGCCCTAGAGGCTGAGCAGTTCTTC.

The chain combines TRBV7-9 with TRBJ2-4; the match to TRBD1 covers 8 bases. The J segment lost 0 bases and the V segment lost 2 bases, leaving 0 bases of the junction unmatched. Looked up from germline, CDR1 is SEHNR and CDR2 is FQNEAQ (reference sequence). This CDR3 region has 15 residues. The CDR3 DNA follows: TGTGCCAGCAGCTTAACAGGGGGAGCCAAAAACATTCAGTACTTC. Protein sequence: CASSLTGGAKNIQYF.

The V gene is TRBV7-9, the J gene TRBJ1-6; unclear D gene. The V and J ends lost 10 bases and 0 bases respectively, with 13 bases between them. In germline, CDR1 is SEHNR, CDR2 FQNEAQ (reference sequence). The CDR3 consists of 15 residues. In DNA, the CDR3 is TGTGCCACCGTACGGGTTTACTCCTATAATTCACCCCTCCACTTT. Translated, it gives CATVRVYSYNSPLHF.

The V call is TRBV4-1, the J call TRBJ1-1; unclear D gene. Trimming pared 3 bases from V and 0 bases from J, leaving 11 bases between. This CDR3 is built from 15 residues. The germline gives CDR1 MGHRA, CDR2 YSYEKL. The CDR3 nucleotides are TGCGCCAGCAGCCAGAGGGAGGTCCTGAACACTGAAGCTTTCTTT. This encodes CASSQREVLNTEAFF.

The chain carries TRBV7-6 and TRBJ1-2, with TRBD1 as a possible D gene (5 bases). V lost 2 bases, J lost 7 bases, and 17 bases lay in between. The CDR3 sequence is 15 residues long. Germline CDR1 is SGHVS and CDR2 is FNYEAQ. The chain's CDR3 is CASSLFPQGSAGYTF. The CDR3 DNA reads as TGTGCCAGCAGCTTATTTCCCCAGGGTTCTGCTGGCTACACCTTC. Variable domain in full (rest from reference TRBV7-6 and TRBJ1-2): GAGVSQSPRYKVTKRGQDVALRCDPISGHVSLYWYRQALGQGPEFLTYFNYEAQQDKSGLPNDRFSAERPEGSISTLTIQRTEQRDSAMYRCASSLFPQGSAGYTFGSGTRLTVV.

The chain uses TRBV10-3 and TRBJ2-2, with 10 bases identical to TRBD2. The CDR3 sequence is 14 residues long. Germline loops: CDR1 ENHRY, CDR2 SYGVKD. V lost 7 bases, J lost 3 bases, and 2 bases stayed unmatched. CDR3 bases: TGTGCCATCACTAGCGGGGGCTACACCGGGGAGCTGTTTTTT. Translated, it gives CAITSGGYTGELFF.

The rearrangement links TRBV9 to TRBJ2-3; TRBD2 agrees at 9 bases. Per the germline V gene, CDR1 is SGDLS and CDR2 is YYNGEE. This CDR3 region has 16 residues. J gave up 8 bases and V 0 bases, and 10 bases lay outside the gene matches. The CDR3 nucleotides read TGTGCCAGCAGCGTAGGCGGGGGGGGTAGTCAAGGTACGCAGTATTTT. Translating gives CASSVGGGGSQGTQYF.

The rearrangement uses TRBV4-2 and TRBJ2-3; a possible D gene is TRBD1 (5 bases). The ends were cut back, 0 bases at V and 7 bases at J, with 5 bases in the middle. In germline, CDR1 is LGHNA, CDR2 YNFKEQ. The CDR3 runs to 12 residues. The CDR3 DNA reads TGTGCCAGCAGCCAAGAGGGGCATACGCAGTATTTT. Protein: CASSQEGHTQYF.

Comments on this clone: This sample includes further DNA sequences coding for the same CDR3. The chain combines TRBV20-1 with TRBJ2-5; D is ambiguous. The germline V gene has CDR1 DFQATT and CDR2 SNEGSKA (reference sequence). CDR3 length: 11 residues. The V gene lost 4 bases and the J gene lost 2 bases, with 5 bases spanning the gap. The CDR3: CSATLQETQYF. The CDR3 DNA sequence: TGCAGTGCTACCCTTCAAGAGACCCAGTACTTC.

The genes are TRBV7-2 and TRBJ2-3; no reliable D call. V was pared by 4 bases and J by 2 bases, with 4 bases between. Per germline, CDR1 SGHTA and CDR2 FQGNSA. The CDR3 spans 12 residues. The CDR3 DNA sequence: TGTGCCAGCAGCTCGTCCACAGATACGCAGTATTTT. Its translation: CASSSSTDTQYF.

V and J are TRBV7-2 and TRBJ2-4, with 8 bases identical to TRBD1. CDR1 is SGHTA, CDR2 FQGNSA, per germline. V was pared by 4 bases and J by 11 bases, with 1 base of the junction left unmatched. The CDR3 runs 11 residues. CDR3 DNA: TGTGCCAGCAGCTCGGGACAGGTTCAGTACTTC. Translating gives CASSSGQVQYF.